This T cell receptor (beta chain) was found in a study of blood T cell repertoires in COVID-19. On the study more broadly: The study drew acute and convalescent COVID-19 samples from the United States, Italy and Spain.

This clone was detected a few times. The age range of participants was about 18 to 89 years, with residence in roughly 25 US areas. Clinical histories supplied by participants themselves formed the basis of cohort assignment. Germline V gene lookup returns CDR1 MRHNA and CDR2 SNTAGT. The CDR3 sequence is 14 residues long. V was shortened by 0 bases and J by 3 bases, with 6 bases between the two germline ends. Repertoires were generated with immunoSEQ multiplex PCR, while TCRdb's copy carries only in-frame clones and drops some. The sample consists of about 210,000 clones, 85% of them appearing once. The source is a man aged 40-49 years who had recovered from COVID-19. J is TRBJ2-1 and V is TRBV6-4, with D possibly being TRBD1 (5 bases). Material: PBMCs or T cells enriched from blood (not recorded which). CDR3 amino acids: CASSDSTDYNEQFF. The CDR3 nucleotides are TGTGCCAGCAGTGACTCGACAGACTACAATGAGCAGTTCTTC.